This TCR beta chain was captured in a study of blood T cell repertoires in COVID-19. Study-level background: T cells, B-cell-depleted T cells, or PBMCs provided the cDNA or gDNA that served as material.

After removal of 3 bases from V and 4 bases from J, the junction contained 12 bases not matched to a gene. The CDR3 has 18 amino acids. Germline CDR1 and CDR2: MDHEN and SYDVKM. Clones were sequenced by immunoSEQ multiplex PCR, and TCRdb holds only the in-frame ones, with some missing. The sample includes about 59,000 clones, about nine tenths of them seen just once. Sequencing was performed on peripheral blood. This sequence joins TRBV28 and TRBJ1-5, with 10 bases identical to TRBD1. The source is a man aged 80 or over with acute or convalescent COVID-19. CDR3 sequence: CASSLSTGGLFNNQPQHF. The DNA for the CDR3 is TGTGCCAGCAGTTTGTCGACAGGGGGCTTGTTTAATAATCAGCCCCAGCATTTT.